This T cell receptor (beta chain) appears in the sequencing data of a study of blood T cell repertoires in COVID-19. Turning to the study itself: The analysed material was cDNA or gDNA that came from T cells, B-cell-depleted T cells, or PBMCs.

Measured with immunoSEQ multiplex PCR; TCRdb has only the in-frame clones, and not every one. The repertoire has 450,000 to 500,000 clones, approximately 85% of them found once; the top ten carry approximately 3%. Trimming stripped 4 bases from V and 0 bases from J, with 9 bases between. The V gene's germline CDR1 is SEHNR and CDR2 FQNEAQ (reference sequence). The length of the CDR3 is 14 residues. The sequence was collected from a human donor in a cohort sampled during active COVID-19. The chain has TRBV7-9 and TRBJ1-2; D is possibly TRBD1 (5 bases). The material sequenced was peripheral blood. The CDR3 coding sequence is TGTGCCAGCAGCTCGGCAGGGACTAACTATGGCTACACCTTC. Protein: CASSSAGTNYGYTF.